These 18 T cell receptor beta chains were all obtained from the same sample, sequenced in a study of blood T cell repertoires in COVID-19 (dated by TCRdb to 2019 to 2021). Library method: the immunoSEQ multiplex PCR assay. TCRdb carries this immuneACCESS record with in-frame sequences only. Its versions omit some clonotypes, under half of them owing to an unresolved V gene in the studies checked, with the rest unexplained. The sample table contains 120,000 to 150,000 clones; only one count was recorded for 88% of them. Of the sample, under 3% falls within the top ten clones. The sample consisted of peripheral blood. The receptors come from a human donor in a cohort sampled during active COVID-19.

This clone was seen only a few times. This chain links TRBV3-1 (or the pseudogene TRBV3-2) with TRBJ1-5; unclear D gene. Germline values: CDR1 LGHDT, CDR2 YNNKEL (reference sequence). Trimming took off 4 bases at V and 5 bases at J, with 9 bases between the two ends. This CDR3 contains 13 residues. The CDR3: CASSPTGYQPQHF. The CDR3 DNA reads TGTGCCAGCAGCCCTACGGGTTATCAGCCCCAGCATTTT.

The CDR3: CASSQSGTSATYEQYF. CDR3 nucleotides: TGCGCCAGCAGCCAATCCGGGACTAGCGCTACCTACGAGCAGTACTTC. V and J are TRBV4-3 and TRBJ2-7, with TRBD2 matching over 10 bases. Trimming took 2 bases from V and 2 from J; bases not matched to a gene: 6. The CDR3 loop spans 16 amino acids. The germline V gene has CDR1 LGHNA and CDR2 YSLEER.

The gene calls are TRBV24-1 and TRBJ2-5, with a tentative D call TRBD1 (6 bases). The germline CDR1 and CDR2 sequences are KGHDR and SFDVKD. The CDR3 is made up of 15 amino acids. Deletions cut 5 bases from V and 5 bases from J, with 17 bases between. CDR3 amino acids: CATSAGGQSWETQYF. In DNA, the CDR3 is TGTGCCACCAGTGCGGGTGGACAGTCCTGGGAGACCCAGTACTTC.

This sequence joins TRBV18 and TRBJ2-7, with TRBD2 as a possible D gene (6 bases). The CDR3 has 15 residues. Germline CDR1 reads KGHSH; CDR2 reads LQKENI. The germline V and J ends were trimmed by 2 bases and 6 bases, with 17 bases remaining between them. CDR3 coding DNA: TGTGCCAGCTCACCAACGGGAGAAATTCGAAGCGAGCAGTACTTC. It encodes CASSPTGEIRSEQYF.

The gene calls are TRBV7-9 and TRBJ1-1, with TRBD1 matching over 8 bases. This CDR3 spans 15 amino acids. Per the germline V gene, CDR1 is SEHNR and CDR2 is FQNEAQ (reference sequence). V lost 1 base to trimming and J lost 6 bases; unmatched junction nucleotides: 7. CDR3 region: CASSLEVIQGAEAFF. CDR3 in DNA: TGTGCCAGCAGCTTAGAGGTGATACAGGGGGCTGAAGCTTTCTTT.

J is TRBJ1-5 and V is TRBV19; 7 nucleotides align to TRBD1. The CDR3 consists of 16 residues. V trimming: 3 bases; J trimming: 4 bases; junction bases outside the gene matches: 9. The germline CDR1 and CDR2 sequences are LNHDA and SQIVND (reference sequence). CDR3 coding DNA: TGTGCCAGTAGTATCGTTGAGGGGGCGCCGAATCAGCCCCAGCATTTT. Protein sequence: CASSIVEGAPNQPQHF.

The chain links TRBV5-1 to TRBJ2-7; 7 nucleotides match TRBD2. Germline values: CDR1 SGHRS, CDR2 YFSETQ. Trimming at V came to 2 bases and at J to 2 bases, leaving 4 bases not matched to a gene. The CDR3 contains 14 residues. CDR3 amino acids: CASSFSSGPYEQYF. Written as DNA, the CDR3 is TGCGCCAGCAGCTTTAGTAGCGGGCCCTACGAGCAGTACTTC.

The count of this clone is one. The chain employs TRBV5-8 and TRBJ2-7; the D is unclear. Germline V lookup: CDR1 SGHTS, CDR2 YDEGEE. This CDR3 comprises 13 residues. With 2 bases removed from V and 6 bases from J, the gap between germline ends came to 12 bases. The CDR3 nucleotides are TGTGCCAGCAGCTTAAACGGCTACAGCGAGCAGTACTTC. Its translation: CASSLNGYSEQYF.

This clone showed up just once. This sequence joins TRBV28 and TRBJ2-2; 9 bases are a match to TRBD1. CDR3 length: 16 amino acids. Trimming at V came to 2 bases and at J to 4 bases, leaving 5 bases not matched to a gene. Germline values: CDR1 MDHEN, CDR2 SYDVKM. In nucleotides, the CDR3 is TGTGCCAGCAGTTTACCCGGGACAGGGATCACCGGGGAGCTGTTTTTT. Protein: CASSLPGTGITGELFF.

The genes are TRBV6-1 and TRBJ1-6; a weak D match, TRBD1 (6 bases). Trimming removed 3 bases from V and 10 bases from J, with 13 bases in between. The CDR3 spans 14 residues. Germline CDR1 is MNHNS and CDR2 is SASEGT. In DNA, the CDR3 is TGTGCCAGCAGTGATGGGGCAGGGGAATCACCCCTCCACTTT. It yields the protein CASSDGAGESPLHF.

The rearrangement uses TRBV5-1 and TRBJ2-5; 13 nucleotides align to TRBD2. V was clipped by 0 bases and J by 4 bases; unmatched bases: 3. Germline values: CDR1 SGHRS, CDR2 YFSETQ. The CDR3 contains 16 residues. CDR3 nucleotide sequence: TGCGCCAGCAGCTTGGGCGGACTAGCGGGGGTAGAGACCCAGTACTTC. This codes for CASSLGGLAGVETQYF.

The chain uses TRBV6-5 and TRBJ1-1; D gene unclear. The CDR3 covers 14 residues. Germline assignment: CDR1 MNHEY and CDR2 SVGAGI. V lost 2 bases to trimming and J lost 4 bases, with 11 bases between them. The DNA for the CDR3 is TGTGCCAGCAGTTACCTGAGAGGTAGCACTGAAGCTTTCTTT. This translates into CASSYLRGSTEAFF.

In its sample, this clone was seen a few times. V and J are TRBV6-2 or TRBV6-3 and TRBJ2-1, with 9 positions matching TRBD1. Germline V CDR1 and CDR2: MNHEY, SVGEGT. With 4 bases clipped from V and 10 bases from J, the junction kept 8 bases outside the gene matches. This CDR3 has 14 amino acids. In nucleotides, the CDR3 is TGTGCCAGCAGTTCCGGGACAGGGTTGCGGGAGCAGTTCTTC. It encodes CASSSGTGLREQFF.

The chain has TRBV7-9 and TRBJ1-3, with D tentatively TRBD1 (5 bases). CDR3 length: 16 residues. The germline V gene has CDR1 SEHNR and CDR2 FQNEAQ (reference sequence). Trimming stripped 3 bases from V and 2 bases from J, with 14 bases between. The CDR3 spells CASSFEGRLAGNTIYF. The CDR3, as DNA: TGTGCCAGCAGCTTCGAGGGGAGGTTGGCTGGAAACACCATATATTTT.

This chain links TRBV4-2 with TRBJ2-7; 12 bases align to TRBD2. The germline V gene has CDR1 LGHNA and CDR2 YNFKEQ. CDR3 length: 16 amino acids. The trim removed 0 bases at V and 3 bases at J, leaving 3 bases unmatched. This chain's CDR3 is CASSQDPLAGGYEQYF. CDR3 in DNA: TGTGCCAGCAGCCAAGATCCACTAGCGGGAGGCTACGAGCAGTACTTC.

The chain recombines TRBV5-8 with TRBJ2-3; 8 bases are a match to TRBD2. The CDR3 runs 14 residues. V was clipped by 4 bases and J by 1 base; unmatched bases: 2. CDR1 SGHTS and CDR2 YDEGEE come from the germline V gene. The CDR3, as DNA: TGTGCCAGCAGCCCCGGGGGGGGCACAGATACGCAGTATTTT. Residues: CASSPGGGTDTQYF.

This clone was seen a few times. V gene TRBV9 combines with J gene TRBJ2-1; 10 positions agree with TRBD2. Germline CDR1 reads SGDLS; CDR2 reads YYNGEE. Trimming removed 4 bases from V and 6 bases from J; junction bases left unmatched: 7. The CDR3 is 15 amino acids. In DNA, the CDR3 is TGTGCCAGCAGCCTAGCGGGAGCAGGGACCAATGAGCAGTTCTTC. It translates to CASSLAGAGTNEQFF.

This clone was found once. This chain joins TRBV18 and TRBJ2-3, with TRBD2 matching over 12 bases. CDR3 length equals 17 residues. Germline V gene sequence: CDR1 KGHSH, CDR2 LQKENI. The junction had 11 bases not matched to a gene; V was cut back by 5 bases and J by 5 bases. Here the CDR3 DNA reads TGTGCCAGCTCAGCAAGACTAGCGGGAGCGGCAAAAGATACGCAGTATTTT. It yields the protein CASSARLAGAAKDTQYF.